Shown below are 30 T cell receptor beta chains from a single sample sequenced in a study of blood T cell repertoires in COVID-19. The assay was immunoSEQ multiplex PCR, and TCRdb's table has in-frame clones only and misses some. The sample records about 68,000 clones, roughly nine tenths being singletons. The sequenced sample consisted of peripheral blood. The receptor set was obtained from a man aged 50-60 years with active COVID-19.

This chain links TRBV5-1 with TRBJ1-2; 8 nucleotides match TRBD1. The CDR3 is 16 amino acids. The germline V gene has CDR1 SGHRS and CDR2 YFSETQ. The junction had 9 bases not matched to a gene; V was cut back by 0 bases and J by 5 bases. The CDR3 DNA is TGCGCCAGCAGCTTGGGGGAAACAGGGGGATTATATGGCTACACCTTC. It translates to CASSLGETGGLYGYTF.

The chain recombines TRBV5-5 with TRBJ1-6; TRBD1 is a possible D gene (6 bases). The V and J ends lost 0 bases and 6 bases respectively, with 10 bases between them. Germline CDR1 and CDR2: SGHKS and YYEKEE (reference sequence). This CDR3 is built from 15 residues. This CDR3 is CASSLGGHPNSPLHF. CDR3 sequence (DNA): TGTGCCAGCAGCTTGGGGGGACACCCTAATTCACCCCTCCACTTT.

This clone appeared once. The rearrangement links TRBV25-1 to TRBJ1-2; 10 bases line up with TRBD1. The CDR3 runs to 15 residues. Losses at the gene ends were 2 bases for V and 8 bases for J; bases not matched to a gene: 8. Germline-derived CDR1 and CDR2 are MGHDK and SYGVNS. Here the CDR3 reads CASSEARQGAGGYTF. The CDR3 DNA follows: TGTGCCAGCAGTGAAGCCCGACAGGGGGCCGGAGGCTACACCTTC.

The chain combines TRBV7-9 with TRBJ2-7; no firm D call. Trimming removed 6 bases from V and 1 base from J, with 16 bases in between. Germline CDR1 reads SEHNR; CDR2 reads FQNEAQ (reference sequence). This CDR3 region has 15 residues. CDR3 nucleotides: TGTGCCAGCAGTCCTCCCCGACACGGATCCTACGAGCAGTACTTC. Amino acids: CASSPPRHGSYEQYF. The variable domain in full, completed from reference TRBV7-9 and TRBJ2-7, reads DTGVSQNPRHKITKRGQNVTFRCDPISEHNRLYWYRQTLGQGPEFLTYFQNEAQLEKSRLLSDRFSAERPKGSFSTLEIQRTEQGDSAMYLCASSPPRHGSYEQYFGPGTRLTVT.

The rearrangement joins TRBV4-3 to TRBJ1-2, with D uncertain. Germline loops: CDR1 LGHNA, CDR2 YSLEER. The CDR3 loop spans 15 amino acids. The ends were cut back, 1 base at V and 6 bases at J, with 15 bases in the middle. CDR3 sequence (DNA): TGCGCCAGCAGCCAAGTTGGAGGGAAAAGAGATGGCTACACCTTC. Translated: CASSQVGGKRDGYTF.

The J gene is TRBJ2-6, the V gene TRBV6-6, with D possibly TRBD1 on 6 matching bases. CDR3 size: 16 residues. V was shortened by 6 bases and J by 2 bases, with 14 bases between the two germline ends. Germline loops: CDR1 MNHNY, CDR2 SVGAGI (reference sequence). The CDR3 bases are TGTGCCAGCAGAATAGGGGGAGCGGCTGGGGCCAACGTCCTGACTTTC. As protein: CASRIGGAAGANVLTF.

The rearrangement uses TRBV4-1 and TRBJ2-3, with 13 bases that match TRBD2. Looked up from germline, CDR1 is MGHRA and CDR2 is YSYEKL. The CDR3 has 16 amino acids. Trimming took 2 bases from V and 7 from J; bases not matched to a gene: 6. CDR3 DNA: TGCGCCAGCAGCCAACCGACTAGCGGGGGGCGAAATACGCAGTATTTT. Its translation is CASSQPTSGGRNTQYF.

The genes are TRBV19 and TRBJ2-1; D not certain. CDR3 length: 13 amino acids. V was clipped by 0 bases and J by 4 bases, with 4 bases between them. Germline V gene sequence: CDR1 LNHDA, CDR2 SQIVND (reference sequence). The CDR3: CASSIDSYNEQFF. In DNA, the CDR3 is TGTGCCAGTAGTATAGATTCTTACAATGAGCAGTTCTTC.

The chain employs TRBV19 and TRBJ2-7, with D possibly being TRBD1 (5 bases). CDR3 length: 11 amino acids. Germline loops: CDR1 LNHDA, CDR2 SQIVND (reference sequence). Between the trimmed V and J ends, which lost 10 bases and 5 bases, there was a span of 12 bases. CDR3 region: CATRQSHEQYF. The CDR3 bases are TGTGCCACTCGACAGAGTCACGAGCAGTACTTC.

The chain has TRBV6-4 and TRBJ1-2, with TRBD1 identical over 9 bases. Unmatched junction bases numbered 9, after V lost 6 bases and J lost 4 bases. This CDR3 spans 15 amino acids. From germline, CDR1 is MRHNA and CDR2 SNTAGT. The CDR3 DNA sequence: TGTGCCAGCAGACCGGGACAGGGAATTCCCTATGGCTACACCTTC. Its protein product is CASRPGQGIPYGYTF.

This chain connects TRBV5-4 to TRBJ2-1, with 9 bases aligning to TRBD2. The germline gives CDR1 SGHNT, CDR2 YYREEE (reference sequence). The CDR3 spans 18 residues. J lost 2 bases, V lost 0 bases, and 9 bases had no gene match. The CDR3 coding sequence is TGTGCCAGCAGCTTGGCTGTGTTAGCGGGGGAAACCTACAATGAGCAGTTCTTC. Translation: CASSLAVLAGETYNEQFF.

The V call is TRBV14, the J call TRBJ2-5, with TRBD2 as a possible D gene (5 bases). Germline V gives CDR1 SGHDN, CDR2 FVKESK. The CDR3 has 13 residues. V lost 11 bases, J lost 5 bases, and 18 bases lay in between. The CDR3 protein is CARGSDPSETQYF. CDR3 in DNA: TGTGCCCGTGGGAGCGACCCATCCGAGACCCAGTACTTC.

This clone appeared a few times. The chain uses TRBV5-1 and TRBJ1-3, with D tentatively TRBD1 (5 bases). Germline V gene sequence: CDR1 SGHRS, CDR2 YFSETQ. This CDR3 is 14 amino acids long. Deletions cut 3 bases from V and 7 bases from J, with 14 bases between. In nucleotides, the CDR3 is TGCGCCAGCAGCTCTCCAGGGTTAGACAACACCATATATTTT. Residues: CASSSPGLDNTIYF.

By share of the sample, this clone is medium-sized (0.01 to 0.1%). The chain links TRBV7-9 to TRBJ2-7, with TRBD2 matching 7 bases. CDR3 length: 15 amino acids. The germline gives CDR1 SEHNR, CDR2 FQNEAQ (reference sequence). V was clipped by 0 bases and J by 5 bases; unmatched bases: 7. In nucleotides, the CDR3 is TGTGCCAGCAGCTTAGCGAGGACGGGGAGGGACGAGCAGTACTTC. This sequence encodes CASSLARTGRDEQYF. The entire variable domain, with the rest obtained from reference TRBV7-9 and TRBJ2-7, is as follows: DTGVSQNPRHKITKRGQNVTFRCDPISEHNRLYWYRQTLGQGPEFLTYFQNEAQLEKSRLLSDRFSAERPKGSFSTLEIQRTEQGDSAMYLCASSLARTGRDEQYFGPGTRLTVT.

The chain couples TRBV12-2 to TRBJ1-5; TRBD1 is the table's D call, not checked against the DNA. TRBV12-2 is assigned pseudogene status. The CDR3 length is 16 residues. The CDR3 region is CASRTRTGGNNQPQHF. CDR3 nucleotides: TGTGCAAGTCGCACCAGGACAGGGGGCAACAATCAGCCCCAGCATTTT.

The chain is built from TRBV20-1 and TRBJ1-1, with D unresolved. Looked up from germline, CDR1 is DFQATT and CDR2 is SNEGSKA (reference sequence). The CDR3 is made up of 12 amino acids. Trimming pared 3 bases from V and 1 base from J, leaving 6 bases between. DNA for the CDR3: TGCAGTGCTAGTCCGGGGAACACTGAAGCTTTCTTT. Its protein is CSASPGNTEAFF.

The chain recombines TRBV6-1 with TRBJ1-6; D call uncertain. Trimming shortened V by 3 bases and J by 4 bases, and 16 bases separated the two germline ends. CDR1 is MNHNS and CDR2 is SASEGT in the germline V gene. This CDR3 has 17 residues. The CDR3 region is CASSDLEAGLYNSPLHF. The DNA of the CDR3 is TGTGCCAGCAGTGACCTAGAAGCCGGGTTGTATAATTCACCCCTCCACTTT.

This clone was picked up one time. This rearrangement joins TRBV19 to TRBJ2-2; TRBD2 is a possible D gene (6 bases). Trimming left V 2 bases short and J 3 bases short, with 13 bases between. CDR1 is LNHDA, CDR2 SQIVND, per germline (reference sequence). This CDR3 has 16 residues. The DNA of the CDR3 is TGTGCCAGTAGTATAAGGTTGGGGGAGGACACCGGGGAGCTGTTTTTT. Its protein product is CASSIRLGEDTGELFF.

The J gene is TRBJ1-1, the V gene TRBV20-1; a possible D gene is TRBD1 (6 bases). This CDR3 has 14 amino acids. Germline CDR1 is DFQATT and CDR2 is SNEGSKA (reference sequence). Trimming removed 3 bases at V and 0 bases at J, with 11 bases between. DNA for the CDR3: TGCAGTGCTAGTGAGGACAGTATGAACACTGAAGCTTTCTTT. The encoded protein is CSASEDSMNTEAFF.

This clone occurred once. V gene TRBV14 combines with J gene TRBJ1-1; D remains ambiguous. Germline CDR1 SGHDN, CDR2 FVKESK. V lost 0 bases and J 2 bases, leaving 7 bases between the germline ends. This CDR3 is 14 amino acids long. CDR3 sequence (DNA): TGTGCCAGCAGCCAAGACCCTTTTAACACTGAAGCTTTCTTT. The encoded protein is CASSQDPFNTEAFF.

The genes are TRBV5-6 and TRBJ2-1; 7 bases line up with TRBD1. Germline trimming cut 4 bases from V and 0 bases from J; bases unmatched to any gene: 7. Germline CDR1 SGHDT, CDR2 YYEEEE. This CDR3 is built from 16 residues. CDR3 sequence reads: CASSGTGQISYNEQFF. The DNA of the CDR3 is TGTGCCAGCAGCGGCACGGGACAGATCTCCTACAATGAGCAGTTCTTC.

V gene TRBV5-1 combines with J gene TRBJ2-1; 7 bases are shared with TRBD2. Trimming removed 2 bases from V and 1 base from J; junction bases left unmatched: 3. CDR1 is SGHRS, CDR2 YFSETQ, per germline. This CDR3 has 15 residues. The CDR3 loop reads CASSFPSGSYNEQFF. Here the CDR3 DNA reads TGCGCCAGCAGCTTCCCTAGCGGATCCTACAATGAGCAGTTCTTC.

The gene calls are TRBV4-2 and TRBJ2-3; 10 bases map to TRBD1. The V gene's germline CDR1 is LGHNA and CDR2 YNFKEQ. V trimming: 1 base; J trimming: 2 bases; junction bases outside the gene matches: 12. The CDR3 is 19 residues long. CDR3 nucleotide sequence: TGTGCCAGCAGCCAAGGTGGTAGCTATGGGACAGGGGACACAGATACGCAGTATTTT. Translation: CASSQGGSYGTGDTDTQYF.

The V call is TRBV1, the J call TRBJ2-7; the table gives TRBD2 as D, unverified against the DNA. TRBV1 corresponds to a pseudogene. This CDR3 spans 19 amino acids. CDR3 sequence (DNA): TGCACCAGCAGCCAAGATCGATCTAGCGGGGCGGCCACTTCCTACGAGCAGTACTTC. As protein: CTSSQDRSSGAATSYEQYF.

This clone was seen a handful of times. V usage is TRBV5-1 and J usage is TRBJ2-7, with TRBD1 matching 8 bases. This CDR3 has 14 residues. Germline values: CDR1 SGHRS, CDR2 YFSETQ. The V segment lost 4 bases and the J segment 1 base; nucleotides outside the gene matches: 4. The CDR3 coding sequence is TGCGCCAGCAGCCACGGACAGGGATCCTACGAGCAGTACTTC. It codes for CASSHGQGSYEQYF.

This chain connects TRBV4-1 to TRBJ2-5; 9 bases align to TRBD2. Germline lookup yields CDR1 MGHRA and CDR2 YSYEKL. The CDR3 runs 17 residues. V dropped 0 bases and J dropped 0; count of bases not matched to a gene: 5. Written as DNA, the CDR3 is TGCGCCAGCAGCCAAGATTTCGCGGGGGGGTACCAAGAGACCCAGTACTTC. Translated: CASSQDFAGGYQETQYF.

CDR3: CASSLETSGGTETQYF. DNA of the CDR3: TGTGCCAGCAGCTTAGAAACTAGCGGGGGGACCGAGACCCAGTACTTC. The rearrangement joins TRBV11-2 to TRBJ2-5, with 12 bases that match TRBD2. Looked up from germline, CDR1 is SGHAT and CDR2 is FQNNGV. With V trimmed by 0 bases and J by 5 bases, 4 bases remained unmatched. The CDR3 is 16 residues long.

The chain is built from TRBV30 and TRBJ1-1, with D unclear. V was shortened by 2 bases and J by 4 bases, with 11 bases between the two germline ends. Germline V gene sequence: CDR1 GTSNPN, CDR2 SVGIG (reference sequence). This CDR3 has 13 amino acids. The CDR3 loop reads CAWSKQSPTEAFF. The DNA of the CDR3 is TGTGCCTGGAGTAAACAGAGCCCCACTGAAGCTTTCTTT.

The V and J genes are TRBV5-6 and TRBJ2-7; 7 bases align to TRBD1. V was clipped by 4 bases and J by 7 bases; unmatched bases: 8. The CDR3 loop spans 13 amino acids. Germline V gene data show CDR1 as SGHDT and CDR2 as YYEEEE. The CDR3 bases are TGTGCCAGCAGCCCCGACCAGGGGGAAGAGCAGTACTTC. Translation: CASSPDQGEEQYF.

This chain connects TRBV14 to TRBJ2-5, with 10 positions matching TRBD2. Trimming at V came to 2 bases and at J to 3 bases, leaving 0 bases not matched to a gene. CDR3 length: 14 residues. Germline V gives CDR1 SGHDN, CDR2 FVKESK. CDR3 in amino acids: CASSQTSGKETQYF. The CDR3, as DNA: TGTGCCAGCAGCCAAACTAGCGGGAAAGAGACCCAGTACTTC.